This TCR beta chain was identified in a study of blood T cell repertoires in COVID-19. Study-level background: T cells, B-cell-depleted T cells, or PBMCs supplied cDNA or gDNA.

This CDR3 contains 14 residues. CDR1 is SNHLY and CDR2 is FYNNEI in the germline V gene. The V gene end was trimmed by 3 bases and the J gene end by 10 bases; junction bases not matched to a gene: 8. Authors' methods: Amplification of reference gene primers provided the estimated nucleated cell counts. Using immunoSEQ multiplex PCR, the repertoire was profiled, and TCRdb retains in-frame clones only, with some absent. V and J calls and clone size are as listed in that table; D and trimming were resolved from the DNA. The sample shows about 200,000 clones, 85% of them seen only once. This TCR was sampled from a woman at least 80 years old with acute or convalescent COVID-19. Specimen: peripheral blood. This sequence joins TRBV2 and TRBJ1-5; 8 nucleotides line up with TRBD1. CDR3 DNA: TGTGCCAGCAGTGAGGGACAGGCGTTAGGACCCCAGCATTTT. Amino acid sequence: CASSEGQALGPQHF.